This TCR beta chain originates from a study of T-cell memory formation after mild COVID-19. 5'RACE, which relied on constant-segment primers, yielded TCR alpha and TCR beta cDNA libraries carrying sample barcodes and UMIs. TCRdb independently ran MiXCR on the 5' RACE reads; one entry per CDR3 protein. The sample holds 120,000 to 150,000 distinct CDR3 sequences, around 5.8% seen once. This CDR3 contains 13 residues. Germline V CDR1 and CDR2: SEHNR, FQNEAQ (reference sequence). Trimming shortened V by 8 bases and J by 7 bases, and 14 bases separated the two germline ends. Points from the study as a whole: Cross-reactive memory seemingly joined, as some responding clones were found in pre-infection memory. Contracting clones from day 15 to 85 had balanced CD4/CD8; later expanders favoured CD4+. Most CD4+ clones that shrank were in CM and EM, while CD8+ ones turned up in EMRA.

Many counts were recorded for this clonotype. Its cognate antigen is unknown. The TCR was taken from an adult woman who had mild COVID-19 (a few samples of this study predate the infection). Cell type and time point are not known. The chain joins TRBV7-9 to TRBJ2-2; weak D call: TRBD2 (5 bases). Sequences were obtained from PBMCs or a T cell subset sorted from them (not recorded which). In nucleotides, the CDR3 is TGTGCCAGCTCCGCGGGCTCCCACGGGGAGCTGTTTTTT. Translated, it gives CASSAGSHGELFF.